Listed here are 11 T cell receptor beta chains from one sample, sequenced in a study of T cell repertoires in cytomegalovirus infection. Each CDR3 protein is one row after TCRdb ran MiXCR on the reads. The sample holds some 310,000 distinct CDR3 sequences, around a quarter seen once. For these receptors, no antigen is known. This specimen was cultured PBMCs, taken from culture after CMV antigen stimulation. All receptors derive from a human donor in good health (CMV status not recorded). Some clones in this sample may be carry-over from other donors' samples.

This sequence joins TRBV19 and TRBJ2-5, with 9 bases that match TRBD2. With V trimmed by 1 base and J by 0 bases, 3 bases remained unmatched. Per the germline V gene, CDR1 is LNHDA and CDR2 is SQIVND (reference sequence). This CDR3 is built from 16 residues. The CDR3 DNA reads as TGTGCCAGTAGTATAGGTACTAGCGGGCACCAAGAGACCCAGTACTTC. This encodes CASSIGTSGHQETQYF.

With respect to this clonotype: Possible read error: a much larger clone is one base away. In this CDR3 the conserved last residue, phenylalanine or tryptophan, is missing, so a read error is likely. The chain uses TRBV7-2 and TRBJ2-5; TRBD2 agrees at 10 bases. With V trimmed by 4 bases and J by 5 bases, 13 bases remained unmatched. CDR3 length: 17 residues. Germline CDR1 SGHTA, CDR2 FQGNSA. CDR3 coding DNA: TGTGCCAGCAGCTCCTTAGCGGGAGGAGGGCCGACGGAGACCCAGTACTCC. Its protein product is CASSSLAGGGPTETQYS.

This clonotype was recorded many times. The J gene is TRBJ2-1, the V gene TRBV7-4, with unresolved D. This CDR3 comprises 17 residues. V lost 4 bases, J lost 0 bases, and 16 bases lay in between. Germline V CDR1 and CDR2: SGHVT, SQSDAQ. CDR3 sequence: CASSSYFGTCSYNEQFF. The DNA of the CDR3 is TGTGCCAGCAGCTCCTATTTTGGTACCTGCTCCTACAATGAGCAGTTCTTC.

The chain joins TRBV7-4 to TRBJ1-2; D is uncertain. Germline V gene data show CDR1 as SGHVT and CDR2 as SQSDAQ. V was cut by 4 bases and J by 8 bases, with 11 bases left in between. This CDR3 spans 12 amino acids. Written as DNA, the CDR3 is TGTGCCAGCAGCTCCCAAGGCTTCGGCTACACCTTC. Protein product: CASSSQGFGYTF.

The table lists this clonotype with many counts. This rearrangement joins TRBV12-3 or TRBV12-4 to TRBJ1-1, with TRBD1 matching 7 bases. The CDR3 loop spans 14 amino acids. Trimming at V came to 3 bases and at J to 0 bases, leaving 1 base not matched to a gene. CDR3 sequence: CASSFGTVNTEAFF. Written as DNA, the CDR3 is TGTGCCAGCAGTTTTGGGACAGTGAACACTGAAGCTTTCTTT.

To note about this clonotype: Sequence at one end of the junction differs from germline and may be a read error. The chain links TRBV7-9 to TRBJ2-2, with D perhaps matching TRBD2 (6 bases). Germline-derived CDR1 and CDR2 are SEHNR and FQNEAQ (reference sequence). This CDR3 is built from 15 residues. CDR3 residues: CASNLGPSETGELFF. Written as DNA, the CDR3 is TGTGCCAGCAACTTAGGGCCTAGCGAGACCGGGGAGCTGTTTTTT.

This clonotype occurred many times. As DNA, the CDR3 is TGTGCCAGCAGCTTAACATCGGGGGGCGGCACTGAAGCTTTCTTT. It translates to CASSLTSGGGTEAFF. The V gene is TRBV7-2, the J gene TRBJ1-1; weak D call: TRBD1 (6 bases). Germline values: CDR1 SGHTA, CDR2 FQGNSA. Between the trimmed V and J ends, which lost 2 bases and 4 bases, there was a span of 14 bases. The CDR3 sequence is 15 residues long.

The chain links TRBV14 to TRBJ2-7; 12 nucleotides match TRBD2. The J segment lost 1 base and the V segment lost 0 bases, leaving 10 bases of the junction unmatched. The germline gives CDR1 SGHDN, CDR2 FVKESK. This CDR3 comprises 19 residues. This CDR3 reads CASSQDSLLTSGSSYEQYF. The CDR3, as DNA: TGTGCCAGCAGCCAAGACTCCCTCCTGACTAGCGGGAGTTCCTACGAGCAGTACTTC. Supplemented by reference TRBV14 and TRBJ2-7, the full variable domain reads EAGVTQFPSHSVIEKGQTVTLRCDPISGHDNLYWYRRVMGKEIKFLLHFVKESKQDESGMPNNRFLAERTGGTYSTLKVQPAELEDSGVYFCASSQDSLLTSGSSYEQYFGPGTRLTVT.

V gene TRBV7-3 combines with J gene TRBJ2-3; TRBD2 matches 7 bases. This CDR3 contains 15 residues. V lost 5 bases to trimming and J lost 6 bases; unmatched junction nucleotides: 11. The germline CDR1 and CDR2 sequences are SGHTA and FQGTGA. The CDR3 nucleotides are TGTGCCAGCAGCGCGACTAGCATAACTGCGGATACGCAGTATTTT. Protein: CASSATSITADTQYF.

The chain uses TRBV11-2 and TRBJ2-7, with 7 bases lining up with TRBD1. V gave up 5 bases and J gave up 0 bases; unmatched junction bases: 7. Germline assignment: CDR1 SGHAT and CDR2 FQNNGV. The length of the CDR3 is 15 residues. CDR3 nucleotide sequence: TGTGCCAGCAGCGAGGGACAGAGTTACTCCTACGAGCAGTACTTC. Protein product: CASSEGQSYSYEQYF.

Only a few counts were recorded for this clonotype. The chain employs TRBV12-5 and TRBJ1-6, with 10 bases matching TRBD1. V lost 3 bases, J lost 9 bases, and 5 bases stayed unmatched. Looked up from germline, CDR1 is LGHNT and CDR2 is FRNRAP. CDR3 length: 15 amino acids. DNA for the CDR3: TGTGCTAGTGGTTTCTCCGGGACAGGGGCTTCACCCCTCCACTTT. It codes for CASGFSGTGASPLHF.